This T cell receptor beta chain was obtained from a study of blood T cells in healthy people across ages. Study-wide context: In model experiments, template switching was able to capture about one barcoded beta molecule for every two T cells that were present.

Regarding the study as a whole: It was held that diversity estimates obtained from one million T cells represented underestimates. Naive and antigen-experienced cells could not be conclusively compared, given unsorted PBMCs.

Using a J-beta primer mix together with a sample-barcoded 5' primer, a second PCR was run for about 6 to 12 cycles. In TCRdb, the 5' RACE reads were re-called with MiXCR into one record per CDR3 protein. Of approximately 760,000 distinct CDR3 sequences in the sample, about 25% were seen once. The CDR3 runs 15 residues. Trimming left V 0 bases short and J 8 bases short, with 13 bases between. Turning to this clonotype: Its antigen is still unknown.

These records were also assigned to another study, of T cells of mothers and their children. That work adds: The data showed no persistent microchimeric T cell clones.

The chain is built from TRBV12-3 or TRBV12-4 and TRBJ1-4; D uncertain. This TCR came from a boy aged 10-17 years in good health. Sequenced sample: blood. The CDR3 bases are TGTGCCAGCAGTTTAGCGCTTAGGGAGGGAGAAAAACTGTTTTTT. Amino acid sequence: CASSLALREGEKLFF.